Included here is one T cell receptor beta chain sequence, with context. Antigen specificity is unknown. An end of the junction differs from the germline gene, which may be a read error. The method was immunoSEQ multiplex PCR; TCRdb's version includes in-frame clones alone and lacks a portion of them. The data hold 210,000 or so clones, with 85% to 95% observed a single time. CDR1 and CDR2 from the germline V gene are SGHAT and FQNNGV. The CDR3 has 15 residues. The sample is drawn from a study of T cell responses to AZD1222 COVID-19 vaccine. Study-level findings and limits: Only a handful of AZD1222 recipients, six or seven in all, had baseline seropositivity.

Sequencing was performed on peripheral blood, taken on day 0 of MenACWY control vaccination. This chain links TRBV11-2 with TRBJ1-2, with 7 bases aligning to TRBD1. The TCR was taken from an adult in good health. CDR3 protein: CASSFPEGTAYGCTF. CDR3 nucleotides: TGTGCCAGCAGCTTCCCGGAAGGGACAGCGTATGGCTGCACCTTC.